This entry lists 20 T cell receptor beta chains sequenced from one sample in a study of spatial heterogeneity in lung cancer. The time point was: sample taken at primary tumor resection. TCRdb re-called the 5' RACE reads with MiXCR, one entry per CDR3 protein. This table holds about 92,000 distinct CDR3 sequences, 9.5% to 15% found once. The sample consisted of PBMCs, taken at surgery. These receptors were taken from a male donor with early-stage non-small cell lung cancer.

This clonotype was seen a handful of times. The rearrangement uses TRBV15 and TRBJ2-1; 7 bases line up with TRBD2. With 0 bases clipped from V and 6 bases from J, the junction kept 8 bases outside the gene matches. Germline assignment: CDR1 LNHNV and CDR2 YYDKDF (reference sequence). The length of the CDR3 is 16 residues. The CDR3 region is CATSRDRGSLPNEQFF. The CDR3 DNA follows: TGTGCCACCAGCAGAGATCGCGGGAGTTTGCCCAATGAGCAGTTCTTC.

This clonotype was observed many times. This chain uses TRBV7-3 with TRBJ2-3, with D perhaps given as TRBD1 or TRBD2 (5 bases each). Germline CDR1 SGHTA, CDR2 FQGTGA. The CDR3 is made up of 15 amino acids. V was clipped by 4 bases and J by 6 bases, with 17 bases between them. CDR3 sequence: CASSSGQPGWDTQYF. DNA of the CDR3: TGTGCCAGCAGCTCCGGACAACCGGGGTGGGATACGCAGTATTTT.

CDR3 protein: CASSLGAGGSYNEQFF. The CDR3 region has the DNA TGTGCCAGCAGCTTAGGAGCGGGGGGCTCCTACAATGAGCAGTTCTTC. J is TRBJ2-1 and V is TRBV11-1, with 9 bases aligning to TRBD2. This CDR3 spans 16 amino acids. Germline loops: CDR1 SGHAT, CDR2 FQDESV (reference sequence). V was clipped by 1 base and J by 0 bases; unmatched bases: 1.

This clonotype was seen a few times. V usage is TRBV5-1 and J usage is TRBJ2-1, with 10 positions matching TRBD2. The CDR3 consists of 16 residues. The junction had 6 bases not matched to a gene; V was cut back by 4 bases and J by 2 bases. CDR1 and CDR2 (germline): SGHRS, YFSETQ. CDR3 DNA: TGCGCCAGCAGCCCGGGACTAGCGTTGACCTACAATGAGCAGTTCTTC. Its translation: CASSPGLALTYNEQFF.

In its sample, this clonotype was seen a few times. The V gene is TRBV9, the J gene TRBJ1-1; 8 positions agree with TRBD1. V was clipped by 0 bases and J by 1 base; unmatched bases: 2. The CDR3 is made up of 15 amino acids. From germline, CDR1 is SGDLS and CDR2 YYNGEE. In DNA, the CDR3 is TGTGCCAGCAGCGTAGAGGACAGGGCGAACACTGAAGCTTTCTTT. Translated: CASSVEDRANTEAFF.

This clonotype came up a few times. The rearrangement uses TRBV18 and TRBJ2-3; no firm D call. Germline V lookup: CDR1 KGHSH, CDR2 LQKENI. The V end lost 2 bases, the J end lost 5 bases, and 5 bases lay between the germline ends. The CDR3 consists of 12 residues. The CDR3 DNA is TGTGCCAGCTCACCAAAGGGAGATACGCAGTATTTT. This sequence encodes CASSPKGDTQYF. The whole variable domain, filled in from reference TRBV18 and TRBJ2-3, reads NAGVMQNPRHLVRRRGQEARLRCSPMKGHSHVYWYRQLPEEGLKFMVYLQKENIIDESGMPKERFSAEFPKEGPSILRIQQVVRGDSAAYFCASSPKGDTQYFGPGTRLTVL.

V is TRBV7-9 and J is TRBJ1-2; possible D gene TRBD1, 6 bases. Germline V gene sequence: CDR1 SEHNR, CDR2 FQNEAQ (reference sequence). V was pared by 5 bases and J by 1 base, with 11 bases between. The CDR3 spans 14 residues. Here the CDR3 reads CASSRHRVNYGYTF. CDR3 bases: TGTGCCAGCAGCCGTCACAGGGTTAACTATGGCTACACCTTC. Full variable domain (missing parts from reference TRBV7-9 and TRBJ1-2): DTGVSQNPRHKITKRGQNVTFRCDPISEHNRLYWYRQTLGQGPEFLTYFQNEAQLEKSRLLSDRFSAERPKGSFSTLEIQRTEQGDSAMYLCASSRHRVNYGYTFGSGTRLTVV.

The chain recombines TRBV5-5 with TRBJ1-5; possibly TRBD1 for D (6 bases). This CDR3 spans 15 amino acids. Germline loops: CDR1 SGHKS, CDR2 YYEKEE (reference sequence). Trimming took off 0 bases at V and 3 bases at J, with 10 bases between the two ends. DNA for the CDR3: TGTGCCAGCAGCTTGGGGGACACAGACAATCAGCCCCAGCATTTT. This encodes CASSLGDTDNQPQHF.

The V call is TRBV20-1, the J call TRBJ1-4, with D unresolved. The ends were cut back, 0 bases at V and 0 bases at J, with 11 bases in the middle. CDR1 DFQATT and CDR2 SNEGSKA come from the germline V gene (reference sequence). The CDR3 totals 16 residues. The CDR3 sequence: CSARDLGGATNEKLFF. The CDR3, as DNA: TGCAGTGCTAGAGATCTCGGCGGGGCAACTAATGAAAAACTGTTTTTT.

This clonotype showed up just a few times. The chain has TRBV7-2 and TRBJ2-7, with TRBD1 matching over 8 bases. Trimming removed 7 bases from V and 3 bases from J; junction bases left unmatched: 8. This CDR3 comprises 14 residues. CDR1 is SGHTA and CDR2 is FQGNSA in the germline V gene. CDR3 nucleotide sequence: TGTGCCAGCACTATTACAGGGGGAAGCTACGAGCAGTACTTC. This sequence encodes CASTITGGSYEQYF.

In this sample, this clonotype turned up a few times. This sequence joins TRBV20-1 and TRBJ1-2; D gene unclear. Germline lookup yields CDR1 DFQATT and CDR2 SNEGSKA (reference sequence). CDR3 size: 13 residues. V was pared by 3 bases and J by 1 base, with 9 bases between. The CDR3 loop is CSASLEVNYGYTF. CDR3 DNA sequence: TGCAGTGCTAGTCTCGAGGTTAACTATGGCTACACCTTC.

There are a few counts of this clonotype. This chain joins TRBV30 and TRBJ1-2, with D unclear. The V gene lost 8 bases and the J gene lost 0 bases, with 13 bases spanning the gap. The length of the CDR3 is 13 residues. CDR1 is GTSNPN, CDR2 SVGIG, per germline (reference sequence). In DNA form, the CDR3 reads TGTGCCCTTCTCCCACACTCTAACTATGGCTACACCTTC. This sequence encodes CALLPHSNYGYTF. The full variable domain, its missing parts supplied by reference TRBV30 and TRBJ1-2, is SQTIHQWPATLVQPVGSPLSLECTVEGTSNPNLYWYRQAAGRGLQLLFYSVGIGQISSEVPQNLSASRPQDRQFILSSKKLLLSDSGFYLCALLPHSNYGYTFGSGTRLTVV.

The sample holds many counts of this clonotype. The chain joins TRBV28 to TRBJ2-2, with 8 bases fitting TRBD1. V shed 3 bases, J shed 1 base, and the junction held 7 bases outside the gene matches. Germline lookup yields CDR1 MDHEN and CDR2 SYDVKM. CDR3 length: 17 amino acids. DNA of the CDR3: TGTGCCAGCAGTTTTCCCCTCGGACAGGGGAACACCGGGGAGCTGTTTTTT. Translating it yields CASSFPLGQGNTGELFF. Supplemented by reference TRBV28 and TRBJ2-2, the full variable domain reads DVKVTQSSRYLVKRTGEKVFLECVQDMDHENMFWYRQDPGLGLRLIYFSYDVKMKEKGDIPEGYSVSREKKERFSLILESASTNQTSMYLCASSFPLGQGNTGELFFGEGSRLTVL.

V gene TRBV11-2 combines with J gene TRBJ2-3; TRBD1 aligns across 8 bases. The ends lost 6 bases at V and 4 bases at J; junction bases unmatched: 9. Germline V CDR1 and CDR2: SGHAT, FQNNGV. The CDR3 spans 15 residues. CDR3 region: CASSSAGDRPDTQYF. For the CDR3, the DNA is TGTGCCAGCAGTAGCGCCGGGGACAGGCCAGATACGCAGTATTTT.

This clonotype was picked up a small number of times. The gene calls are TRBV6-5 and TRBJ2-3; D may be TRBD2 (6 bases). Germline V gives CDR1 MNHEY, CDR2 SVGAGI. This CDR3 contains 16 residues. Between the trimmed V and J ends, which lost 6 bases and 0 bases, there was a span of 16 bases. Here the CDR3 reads CASSEAGSLSTDTQYF. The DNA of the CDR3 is TGTGCCAGCAGCGAAGCGGGCAGCCTTAGCACAGATACGCAGTATTTT.

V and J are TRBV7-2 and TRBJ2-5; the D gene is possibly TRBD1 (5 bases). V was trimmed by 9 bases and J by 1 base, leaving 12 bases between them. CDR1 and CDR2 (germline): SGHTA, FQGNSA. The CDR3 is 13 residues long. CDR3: CASNYRSQETQYF. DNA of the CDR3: TGTGCCAGTAACTACAGGTCCCAAGAGACCCAGTACTTC.

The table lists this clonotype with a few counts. Here the CDR3 reads CASSDRSSYNSPLHF. As DNA, the CDR3 is TGTGCCAGCAGTGACAGGAGCTCCTATAATTCACCCCTCCACTTT. The gene calls are TRBV6-2 or TRBV6-3 and TRBJ1-6, with D perhaps matching TRBD1 (6 bases). Germline V CDR1 and CDR2: MNHEY, SVGEGT. With 5 bases removed from V and 0 bases from J, the gap between germline ends came to 8 bases. The CDR3 has 15 residues.

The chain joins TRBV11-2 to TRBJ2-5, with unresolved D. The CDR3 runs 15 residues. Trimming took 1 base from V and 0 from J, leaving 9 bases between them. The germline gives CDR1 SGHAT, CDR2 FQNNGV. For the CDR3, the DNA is TGTGCCAGCAGCTTAGTTGGTTGGTACCAAGAGACCCAGTACTTC. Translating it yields CASSLVGWYQETQYF.

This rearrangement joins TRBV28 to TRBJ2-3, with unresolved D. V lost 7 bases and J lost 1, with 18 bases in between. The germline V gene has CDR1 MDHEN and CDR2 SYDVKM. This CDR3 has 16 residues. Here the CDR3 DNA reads TGTGCCAGCAAAAAAAAAAGGGCCACCCGCACAGATACGCAGTATTTT. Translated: CASKKKRATRTDTQYF. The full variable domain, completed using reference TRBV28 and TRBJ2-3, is DVKVTQSSRYLVKRTGEKVFLECVQDMDHENMFWYRQDPGLGLRLIYFSYDVKMKEKGDIPEGYSVSREKKERFSLILESASTNQTSMYLCASKKKRATRTDTQYFGPGTRLTVL.

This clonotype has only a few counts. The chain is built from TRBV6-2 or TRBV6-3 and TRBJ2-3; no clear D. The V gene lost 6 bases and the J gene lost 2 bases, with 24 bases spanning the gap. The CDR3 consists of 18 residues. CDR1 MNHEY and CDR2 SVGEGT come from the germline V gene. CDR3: CASSHFSEPSSTTDTQYF. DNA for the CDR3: TGTGCCAGCAGCCACTTTAGTGAACCCAGCTCGACCACAGATACGCAGTATTTT.